This T cell receptor beta chain was recovered during a study of control samples from healthy donors and cancer patients. From germline, CDR1 is SNHLY and CDR2 FYNNEI. The CDR3 spans 13 residues. Trimming took off 7 bases at V and 2 bases at J, with 8 bases between the two ends. Sequenced by immunoSEQ multiplex PCR; TCRdb stores in-frame clones only, minus some. The table lists approximately 170,000 clones, 92% of them singletons. Sequencing used blood. The chain couples TRBV2 to TRBJ2-2; D uncertain. The clonotype comes from a young woman in good health. The CDR3: CASTSENTGELFF. Written as DNA, the CDR3 is TGTGCCAGCACCTCAGAAAACACCGGGGAGCTGTTTTTT.